This T cell receptor beta chain appears in the sequencing data of a study of shared clonotypes between healthy human individuals. Study in general: Per donor, CD8 memory used one plate, CD8 naive used two, CD4 memory used three and CD4 naive used three.

Here immunoSEQ multiplex PCR was the method, and the copy in TCRdb shows in-frame clones only, minus some. The data hold more than 1,200,000 clones, with approximately 98.5% observed a single time. V shed 3 bases, J shed 0 bases, and the junction held 9 bases outside the gene matches. The CDR3 sequence is 18 residues long. The germline gives CDR1 SGHRS, CDR2 YFSETQ. This sequence joins TRBV5-1 and TRBJ1-4; 9 positions match TRBD1. Sequenced: naive CD4+ T cells sorted from blood. The subset denotes: CD45RA+ positively selected. This receptor was identified in a young man in good health. The CDR3 DNA reads TGCGCCAGCAGCTCCCGGGACAGGGCCCTTCCAACTAATGAAAAACTGTTTTTT. Translating it yields CASSSRDRALPTNEKLFF.